A selection of T cell receptor beta chains follows, all from one sample in a study of cytomegalovirus exposure and HLA in healthy donors. Profiling relied on immunoSEQ multiplex PCR, and the TCRdb table lists in-frame clones only, not all of them. The sample has under 200,000 clones; around 68% are singletons. The source material was PBMCs. The receptors here all came from a woman aged 40 to 50 in good health and CMV-seropositive. Each CDR3 is given with its conserved first and last residue. A D gene is named only where the DNA matches it firmly. Not all rows give a size; the values are once, few, many and, for expanded clones, a class.

TRBD2	TRBV28	-	TRBJ2-2	15	TGTGCCAGCAGCCTCGGGCTAGCGGGTTCTCGGGGACTGTTTTTT	CASSLGLAGSRGLFF
-	TRBV6-5	few	TRBJ2-7	13	TGTGCCAGCAGTACAACCCCCCGCTACGAGCAGTACTTC	CASSTTPRYEQYF
TRBD2	TRBV9	-	TRBJ2-5	16	TGTGCCAGCAGTCGCGGACTAGCCGAGTACCAAGAGACCCAGTACTTC	CASSRGLAEYQETQYF
-	TRBV27	once	TRBJ2-7	13	TGTGCCAGCAGTTTAGGCAGGGATTACGAGCAGTACTTC	CASSLGRDYEQYF
-	TRBV5-6	-	TRBJ2-3	12	TGTGCCAGCAGCTTTACGGGAGATACGCAGTATTTT	CASSFTGDTQYF
-	TRBV5-4	few	TRBJ2-2	15	TGTGCCAGCAGCTTGGAGCTCTCTAGTACCGGGGAGCTGTTTTTT	CASSLELSSTGELFF
TRBD1	TRBV4-2	-	TRBJ2-5	18	TGTGCCAGCAGCCAAGGACCTTCAGGACAGGGTGGGGGAGAGACCCAGTACTTC	CASSQGPSGQGGGETQYF
-	TRBV5-1	-	TRBJ2-7	15	TGCGCCAGCAGCCCGGCAGGGGCACTAGTCTACGAGCAGTACTTC	CASSPAGALVYEQYF
TRBD1	TRBV7-2	once	TRBJ2-1	17	TGTGCCAGCAGTACCACCCCGTTGGGACAGGGGGCCGATGAGCAGTTCTTC	CASSTTPLGQGADEQFF
TRBD2	TRBV9	few	TRBJ2-1	15	TGTGCCAGCAGCGTAGTGGCTAGCGGGATGGATGAGCAGTTCTTC	CASSVVASGMDEQFF
TRBD1	TRBV7-2	-	TRBJ1-5	15	TGTGCCAGCAGCCCTAGTTCGGCTTCGGGACAGCCCCAGAATTTT	CASSPSSASGQPQNF
-	TRBV19	-	TRBJ1-5	15	TGTGCCAGTAGTCCGGGGGACGCCTTCAATCAGCCCCAGAATTTT	CASSPGDAFNQPQNF
TRBD1	TRBV6-1	few	TRBJ2-2	16	TGTGCCAGCAGAGAAACCGGGACAGGGGGGGGCGGGGAGCTGTTTTTT	CASRETGTGGGGELFF
TRBD1	TRBV7-2	-	TRBJ2-5	14	TGTGCCAGCACCAAAGGACAGGCGTGGGAGACCCAGTACTTC	CASTKGQAWETQYF
-	TRBV7-3	few	TRBJ2-3	15	TGTGCCAGCAGCGGGTCGGGAGAGCCTACAGATACGCAGTATTTT	CASSGSGEPTDTQYF
-	TRBV6-5	-	TRBJ2-7	14	TGTGCCAGCAGTTATTCAGGCAGATACTACGAGCAGTACTTC	CASSYSGRYYEQYF
-	TRBV5-6	-	TRBJ2-2	14	TGTGCCAGCAGCTTCGGACGGGGCACCGGGGAGCTGTTTTTT	CASSFGRGTGELFF
-	TRBV6-1	-	TRBJ2-1	12	TGTGCCAGCAAGTTCGCGGCCCAGGAGCAGTTCTTC	CASKFAAQEQFF
-	TRBV13	-	TRBJ2-7	17	TGTGCCAGCAGCTCACCCAAGAAGGCAGGGAAAAAATACGAGCAGTACTTC	CASSSPKKAGKKYEQYF
TRBD2	TRBV7-3	once	TRBJ2-3	15	TGTGCCAGCAGCCTGACTAGCGGGGGGCCCGATACGCAGTATTTT	CASSLTSGGPDTQYF